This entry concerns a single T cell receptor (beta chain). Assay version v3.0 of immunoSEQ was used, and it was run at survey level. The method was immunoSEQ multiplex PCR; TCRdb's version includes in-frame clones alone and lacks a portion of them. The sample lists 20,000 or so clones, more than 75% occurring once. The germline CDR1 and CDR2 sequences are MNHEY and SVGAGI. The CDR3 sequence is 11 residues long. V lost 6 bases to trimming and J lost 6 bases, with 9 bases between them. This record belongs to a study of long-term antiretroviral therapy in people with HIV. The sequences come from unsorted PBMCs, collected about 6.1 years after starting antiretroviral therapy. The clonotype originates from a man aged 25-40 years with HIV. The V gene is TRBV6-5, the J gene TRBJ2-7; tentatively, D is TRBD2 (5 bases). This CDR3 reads CASSTRFEQYF. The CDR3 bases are TGTGCCAGCAGCACTAGGTTCGAGCAGTACTTC.